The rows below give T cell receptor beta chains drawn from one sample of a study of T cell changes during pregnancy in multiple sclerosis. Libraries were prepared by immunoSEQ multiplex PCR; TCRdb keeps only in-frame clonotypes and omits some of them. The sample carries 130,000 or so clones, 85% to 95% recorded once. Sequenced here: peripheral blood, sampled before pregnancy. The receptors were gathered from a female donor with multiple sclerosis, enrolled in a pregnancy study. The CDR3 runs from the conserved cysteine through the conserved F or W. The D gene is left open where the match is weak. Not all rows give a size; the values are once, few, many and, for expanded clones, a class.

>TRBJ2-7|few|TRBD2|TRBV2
TGTGCCAGCAGTGCTGACGCTAGCGGAGCCTACGAGCAGTACTTC
CASSADASGAYEQYF
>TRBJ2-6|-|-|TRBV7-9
TGTGCCAGCAGTCTATTACCCAGGGGAACTGGGGCCAACGTCCTGACTTTC
CASSLLPRGTGANVLTF
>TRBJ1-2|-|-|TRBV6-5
TGTGCCAGCAGTTACGGGCAGGACTATGGCTACACCTTC
CASSYGQDYGYTF
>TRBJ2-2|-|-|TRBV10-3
TGTGCCATAGAACGGGGGACCGGGGAGCTGTTTTTT
CAIERGTGELFF
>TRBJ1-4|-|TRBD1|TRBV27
TGTGCCAGCAGTTCAGGGTACCCCGGGACAGGAGGGGGATCGAGAGAAAAACTGTTTTTT
CASSSGYPGTGGGSREKLFF
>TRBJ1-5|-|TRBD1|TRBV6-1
TGTGCCAGCAGTGCCAGGGGGCCAGTTCAGCCCCAGCATTTT
CASSARGPVQPQHF
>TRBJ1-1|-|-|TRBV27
TGTGCCAGCAGTCGGTTCGGCAGACAGCCCTTCATGAACACTGAAGCTTTCTTT
CASSRFGRQPFMNTEAFF
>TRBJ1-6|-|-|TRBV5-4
TGTGCCAGCAGCTTGCAGGGGTGGAATTCACCCCTCCACTTT
CASSLQGWNSPLHF
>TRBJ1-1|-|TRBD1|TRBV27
TGTGCCAGCAGTCGACAGGGGTTGTCTGAAGCTTTCTTT
CASSRQGLSEAFF
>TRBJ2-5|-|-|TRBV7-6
TGTGCCAGCAGCTTAGCGGGGCAGTCTAAGACCCAGTACTTC
CASSLAGQSKTQYF
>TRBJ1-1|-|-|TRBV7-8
TGTGCCAGCAGCTTAGAAGGCGGCGGGTACACTGAAGCTTTCTTT
CASSLEGGGYTEAFF
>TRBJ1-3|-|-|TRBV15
TGTGCCACCAGCAGAGATTTTCGAGACTCTGGAAACACCATATATTTT
CATSRDFRDSGNTIYF
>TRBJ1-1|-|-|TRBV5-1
TGCGCCAGCAGCCCGGGACCGACAGGCCCGGATGAAGCTTTCTTT
CASSPGPTGPDEAFF
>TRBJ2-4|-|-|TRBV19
TGTGCCAGTAGTATAGAGACCGGGACTGGAGCCAAAAACATTCAGTACTTC
CASSIETGTGAKNIQYF
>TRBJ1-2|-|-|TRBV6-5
TGTGCCAGCAGTAATAATCAGGGAAGGGATGGCTACACCTTC
CASSNNQGRDGYTF
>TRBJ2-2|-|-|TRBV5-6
TGTGCCAGCAGCTTGGGAACCAGCGGGGAGCTGTTTTTT
CASSLGTSGELFF
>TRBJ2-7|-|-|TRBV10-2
TGCGCCAGCAGTGAGTCGAGGGCCTCAGGTGTCTACGAGCAGTACTTC
CASSESRASGVYEQYF
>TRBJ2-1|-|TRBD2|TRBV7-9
TGTGCCAGCAGCAGGAGCGGGAGGGCCAATGAGCAGTTCTTC
CASSRSGRANEQFF
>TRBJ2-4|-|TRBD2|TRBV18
TGTGCCAGCTCCCAGGACGTGGGACTAGCGGGAGAGTTGGCCAAAAACATTCAGTACTTC
CASSQDVGLAGELAKNIQYF
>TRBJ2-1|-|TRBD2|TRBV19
TGTGCCAGTGGGGGGGGGAAGGAGGGGTCCTACAATGAGCAGTTCTTC
CASGGGKEGSYNEQFF
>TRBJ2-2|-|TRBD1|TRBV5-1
TGCGCCAGCAGCTCCCCACAGGGGGTTCCCAACACCGGGGAGCTGTTTTTT
CASSSPQGVPNTGELFF
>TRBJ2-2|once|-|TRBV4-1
TGCGCCAGCAGCCGAATCAGCGGTAATTCGATCAACACCGGGGAGCTGTTTTTT
CASSRISGNSINTGELFF
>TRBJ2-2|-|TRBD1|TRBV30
TGTGCCTGGAGTCGGACAGGGGCGCGAGGGGAGCTGTTTTTT
CAWSRTGARGELFF
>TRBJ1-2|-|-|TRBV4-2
TGTGCCAGCAGCCAAGAAGGACAAAAAAACTATGGCTACACCTTC
CASSQEGQKNYGYTF
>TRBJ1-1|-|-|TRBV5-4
TGTGCCAGCAGCCCCTACCGAGGTAACACTGAAGCTTTCTTT
CASSPYRGNTEAFF
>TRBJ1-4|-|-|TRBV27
TGTGCCAGCAGTTTATCGTGGGGGCTGGGTGAAAAACTGTTTTTT
CASSLSWGLGEKLFF
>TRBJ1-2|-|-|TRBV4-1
TGCGCCAGCAGCCAAGTCCCCGGGACAAGGGGTTACTATGGCTACACCTTC
CASSQVPGTRGYYGYTF
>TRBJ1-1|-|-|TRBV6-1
TGTGCCAGCAGTGAACTTAGAGCGGCAGCTTTCTTT
CASSELRAAAFF
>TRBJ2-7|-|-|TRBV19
TGTGCCAGTAGTGGGGGGACAGTTCCTTACGAGCAGTACTTC
CASSGGTVPYEQYF
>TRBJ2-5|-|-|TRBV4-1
TGCGCCAGCAGCGTACAGGTTCAGGAGACCCAGTACTTC
CASSVQVQETQYF
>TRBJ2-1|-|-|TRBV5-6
TGTGCCAGCAGCTATGCTCTACGGGATGAGCAGTTCTTC
CASSYALRDEQFF